These 24 T cell receptor beta chains share one sample of origin, sequenced in a study of blood T cell repertoires in COVID-19. The data were produced by immunoSEQ multiplex PCR, yet TCRdb's version contains in-frame clones alone and is incomplete. Seen here are under 130,000 clones, approximately 84% observed once, and the top ten hold approximately 6.2%. Material for sequencing was peripheral blood. Receptors originate from a human donor in a cohort sampled during active COVID-19.

V and J are TRBV7-6 and TRBJ2-2, with 11 bases lining up with TRBD2. The V gene's germline CDR1 is SGHVS and CDR2 FNYEAQ. This CDR3 has 17 residues. After removal of 5 bases from V and 0 bases from J, the junction contained 5 bases not matched to a gene. The CDR3 DNA follows: TGTGCCAGCAGCCGACTACTAGCGGGGGCGAACACCGGGGAGCTGTTTTTT. Translated: CASSRLLAGANTGELFF.

This clone has a single count. The V and J genes are TRBV2 and TRBJ1-6; 8 positions match TRBD1. CDR3 length: 13 residues. Germline CDR1 SNHLY, CDR2 FYNNEI. Trimming cost V 7 bases and J 16 bases; bases outside gene matches: 12. CDR3 sequence (DNA): TGTGCCAGCAAAGGCACCGACAGGGGACTTCTCCACTTT. This codes for CASKGTDRGLLHF.

The chain has TRBV15 and TRBJ1-2, with 8 bases lining up with TRBD1. CDR3 length: 15 amino acids. Germline values: CDR1 LNHNV, CDR2 YYDKDF (reference sequence). After removal of 4 bases from V and 3 bases from J, the junction contained 7 bases not matched to a gene. CDR3: CATSIGRGLDYGYTF. The CDR3 DNA reads TGTGCCACCAGCATCGGCAGGGGGCTGGACTATGGCTACACCTTC. The full variable domain, completed using reference TRBV15 and TRBJ1-2, is DAMVIQNPRYQVTQFGKPVTLSCSQTLNHNVMYWYQQKSSQAPKLLFHYYDKDFNNEADTPDNFQSRRPNTSFCFLDIRSPGLGDTAMYLCATSIGRGLDYGYTFGSGTRLTVV.

The J gene is TRBJ1-2, the V gene TRBV19; tentatively, D is TRBD1 (5 bases). The ends were cut back, 0 bases at V and 7 bases at J, with 12 bases in the middle. This CDR3 region has 14 residues. Germline values: CDR1 LNHDA, CDR2 SQIVND (reference sequence). CDR3 in DNA: TGTGCCAGTAGTATAGATCCCAGGGTGGCTGGCTACACCTTC. As protein: CASSIDPRVAGYTF.

This chain joins TRBV7-9 and TRBJ2-1; D gene ambiguous. The V gene's germline CDR1 is SEHNR and CDR2 FQNEAQ (reference sequence). The germline V and J ends were trimmed by 4 bases and 8 bases, with 6 bases remaining between them. There are 11 residues in the CDR3. The CDR3 DNA reads as TGTGCCAGCAGCTCCAGCGATGAGCAGTTCTTC. Translated: CASSSSDEQFF.

The rearrangement joins TRBV18 to TRBJ2-5; TRBD1 agrees at 7 bases. CDR1 is KGHSH, CDR2 LQKENI, per germline. V lost 3 bases and J lost 4; bases outside the gene matches: 8. This CDR3 is 15 amino acids long. CDR3: CASSPDRVRGETQYF. For the CDR3, the DNA is TGTGCCAGCTCACCCGACAGGGTACGGGGAGAGACCCAGTACTTC.

This clone has just a few counts. The CDR3 sequence is CASSRTGGQETQYF. The CDR3 DNA is TGTGCCAGCAGCCGAACAGGGGGACAAGAGACCCAGTACTTC. The chain recombines TRBV11-1 with TRBJ2-5; 8 positions match TRBD1. This CDR3 spans 14 amino acids. V lost 5 bases and J lost 2; bases outside the gene matches: 4. Germline V gives CDR1 SGHAT, CDR2 FQDESV (reference sequence).

The chain recombines TRBV15 with TRBJ1-4; 9 bases line up with TRBD1. CDR3 length: 15 residues. The V segment lost 3 bases and the J segment 3 bases; nucleotides outside the gene matches: 2. Germline lookup yields CDR1 LNHNV and CDR2 YYDKDF (reference sequence). This CDR3 reads CATSRDRGSNEKLFF. For the CDR3, the DNA is TGTGCCACCAGCAGGGACAGGGGCTCTAATGAAAAACTGTTTTTT.

The V and J genes are TRBV7-9 and TRBJ2-2, with 8 positions matching TRBD1. The V segment lost 4 bases and the J segment 0 bases; nucleotides outside the gene matches: 4. The germline V gene encodes CDR1 SEHNR and CDR2 FQNEAQ (reference sequence). This CDR3 is 16 amino acids long. The CDR3 is CASSSRTGSNTGELFF. CDR3 nucleotides: TGTGCCAGCAGCTCCCGGACAGGGTCGAACACCGGGGAGCTGTTTTTT.

This clone was seen a single time. The genes are TRBV10-3 and TRBJ2-3, with D uncertain. This CDR3 is built from 14 residues. The V end was cut by 6 bases, the J end by 0 bases, with 10 bases between. The V gene's germline CDR1 is ENHRY and CDR2 SYGVKD. CDR3 bases: TGTGCCATCAGCCCAGACGGGAGCACAGATACGCAGTATTTT. Translated: CAISPDGSTDTQYF.

CDR3 sequence (DNA): TGTGCCAGTAGTATGAGGGACACCGGGGAGCTGTTTTTT. Translation gives CASSMRDTGELFF. The V gene is TRBV19, the J gene TRBJ2-2, with D possibly matching TRBD2 (5 bases). The CDR3 runs to 13 residues. Germline values: CDR1 LNHDA, CDR2 SQIVND (reference sequence). Trimming took 3 bases from V and 3 from J, leaving 5 bases between them. Supplemented by reference TRBV19 and TRBJ2-2, the full variable domain reads DGGITQSPKYLFRKEGQNVTLSCEQNLNHDAMYWYRQDPGQGLRLIYYSQIVNDFQKGDIAEGYSVSREKKESFPLTVTSAQKNPTAFYLCASSMRDTGELFFGEGSRLTVL.

The chain recombines TRBV7-9 with TRBJ2-1, with D unclear. Trimming took 5 bases from V and 0 from J, leaving 11 bases between them. The CDR3 runs to 15 residues. The germline CDR1 and CDR2 sequences are SEHNR and FQNEAQ (reference sequence). Here the CDR3 DNA reads TGTGCCAGCAGCGCCGGGTTGGACTCCTACAATGAGCAGTTCTTC. It specifies CASSAGLDSYNEQFF.

The chain carries TRBV12-2 and TRBJ1-1; TRBD1 was called by the table and not checked on the DNA. TRBV12-2 is classified as a pseudogene. The CDR3 extends over 18 amino acids. The chain's CDR3 is CASRPPPGGWGLVTEAFF. The CDR3 DNA sequence: TGTGCAAGTCGCCCCCCCCCAGGGGGATGGGGTCTCGTCACTGAAGCTTTCTTT.

This chain uses TRBV7-2 with TRBJ1-5; a possible D gene is TRBD1 (5 bases). Trimming removed 1 base at V and 7 bases at J, with 17 bases between. Germline lookup yields CDR1 SGHTA and CDR2 FQGNSA. The CDR3 loop spans 16 amino acids. The DNA for the CDR3 is TGTGCCAGCAGCTTAGTTTACGGGAGCCGGGGCCAGCCCCAGCATTTT. Protein sequence: CASSLVYGSRGQPQHF.

This chain uses TRBV7-3 with TRBJ1-5; D call uncertain. The germline V gene encodes CDR1 SGHTA and CDR2 FQGTGA. V was clipped by 8 bases and J by 1 base, with 6 bases between them. This CDR3 has 12 residues. CDR3 region: CASGGSNQPQHF. DNA of the CDR3: TGTGCCAGCGGAGGGAGCAATCAGCCCCAGCATTTT. The complete variable domain, with remaining parts taken from reference TRBV7-3 and TRBJ1-5, reads GAGVSQTPSNKVTEKGKYVELRCDPISGHTALYWYRQSLGQGPEFLIYFQGTGAADDSGLPNDRFFAVRPEGSVSTLKIQRTERGDSAVYLCASGGSNQPQHFGDGTRLSIL.

To note about this clone: This CDR3 is missing its conserved last phenylalanine or tryptophan, likely due to a read error. It is unclear where the CDR3 begins or ends on the DNA, so no DNA is shown, and the CDR3 is as TCRdb lists it. The genes are TRBV2 and TRBJ2-7; no DNA check was done on the table's D call, TRBD2. The germline gives CDR1 SNHLY, CDR2 FYNNEI. The CDR3 totals 10 residues, both ends included. The CDR3 sequence: CASSGGPIII.

This chain links TRBV19 with TRBJ2-7; 9 nucleotides match TRBD1. Germline CDR1 reads LNHDA; CDR2 reads SQIVND (reference sequence). V lost 5 bases, J lost 3 bases, and 8 bases stayed unmatched. This CDR3 comprises 15 residues. The CDR3 sequence: CASSPKVDRGYEQYF. CDR3 coding DNA: TGTGCCAGTAGTCCCAAGGTGGACAGGGGCTACGAGCAGTACTTC.

V usage is TRBV28 and J usage is TRBJ1-5; TRBD1 agrees at 7 bases. There are 16 residues in the CDR3. Losses at the gene ends were 8 bases for V and 2 bases for J; bases not matched to a gene: 12. Germline V CDR1 and CDR2: MDHEN, SYDVKM. In nucleotides, the CDR3 is TGTGCCAGCGGGACCGGCTACAGGGGTGGCAATCAGCCCCAGCATTTT. Translated: CASGTGYRGGNQPQHF. Looking up the rest from reference TRBV28 and TRBJ1-5 gives the full variable domain: DVKVTQSSRYLVKRTGEKVFLECVQDMDHENMFWYRQDPGLGLRLIYFSYDVKMKEKGDIPEGYSVSREKKERFSLILESASTNQTSMYLCASGTGYRGGNQPQHFGDGTRLSIL.

A remark on this clone: This specimen includes other DNA sequences encoding the same CDR3. The CDR3 is CASSLRTGSYEQYF. CDR3 in DNA: TGTGCCAGCAGTCTTAGGACAGGGAGCTACGAGCAGTACTTC. The rearrangement joins TRBV27 to TRBJ2-7; 8 bases agree with TRBD1. This CDR3 region has 14 residues. V was clipped by 5 bases and J by 3 bases; unmatched bases: 6. CDR1 MNHEY and CDR2 SMNVEV come from the germline V gene (reference sequence).

The chain has TRBV6-5 and TRBJ1-4, with 8 bases identical to TRBD1. Germline values: CDR1 MNHEY, CDR2 SVGAGI. After removal of 6 bases from V and 8 bases from J, the junction contained 11 bases not matched to a gene. The CDR3 spans 15 residues. CDR3 DNA: TGTGCCAGCAGCAGACTACAGGGGGTCCGGGAAAAACTGTTTTTT. Protein: CASSRLQGVREKLFF.

The chain couples TRBV6-4 to TRBJ2-1, with TRBD2 matching over 13 bases. Trimming took 4 bases from V and 9 from J; bases not matched to a gene: 9. Germline V gives CDR1 MRHNA, CDR2 SNTAGT. CDR3 length: 16 amino acids. The DNA for the CDR3 is TGTGCCAGCAGTGCCGAACTAGCGGGAGGGCGTGGTGAGCAGTTCTTC. Residues: CASSAELAGGRGEQFF.

This clone appeared once. The chain employs TRBV13 and TRBJ2-2; TRBD2 aligns across 10 bases. Germline V gene lookup returns CDR1 PRHDT and CDR2 FYEKMQ (reference sequence). The CDR3 is made up of 16 amino acids. The V gene end was trimmed by 3 bases and the J gene end by 5 bases; junction bases not matched to a gene: 6. Written as DNA, the CDR3 is TGTGCCAGCAGCTTCTGGACTAGCGGAGGGACCGGGGAGCTGTTTTTT. Encoded protein: CASSFWTSGGTGELFF.

V gene TRBV15 combines with J gene TRBJ1-6; D gene ambiguous. V was pared by 0 bases and J by 10 bases, with 7 bases between. Germline-derived CDR1 and CDR2 are LNHNV and YYDKDF (reference sequence). This CDR3 is built from 13 residues. The CDR3 loop reads CATSRDLRSPLHF. In DNA form, the CDR3 reads TGTGCCACCAGCAGAGATTTGAGATCACCCCTCCACTTT. The full variable domain, completed using reference TRBV15 and TRBJ1-6, is DAMVIQNPRYQVTQFGKPVTLSCSQTLNHNVMYWYQQKSSQAPKLLFHYYDKDFNNEADTPDNFQSRRPNTSFCFLDIRSPGLGDTAMYLCATSRDLRSPLHFGNGTRLTVT.

This clone was detected once. The chain has TRBV24-1 and TRBJ1-2; tentatively, D is TRBD1 (5 bases). The CDR3 totals 12 residues. The ends were cut back, 5 bases at V and 6 bases at J, with 9 bases in the middle. The V gene's germline CDR1 is KGHDR and CDR2 SFDVKD. The CDR3 DNA is TGTGCCACCAGTGGTTCAGGGAATGGCTACACCTTC. Amino acids: CATSGSGNGYTF.